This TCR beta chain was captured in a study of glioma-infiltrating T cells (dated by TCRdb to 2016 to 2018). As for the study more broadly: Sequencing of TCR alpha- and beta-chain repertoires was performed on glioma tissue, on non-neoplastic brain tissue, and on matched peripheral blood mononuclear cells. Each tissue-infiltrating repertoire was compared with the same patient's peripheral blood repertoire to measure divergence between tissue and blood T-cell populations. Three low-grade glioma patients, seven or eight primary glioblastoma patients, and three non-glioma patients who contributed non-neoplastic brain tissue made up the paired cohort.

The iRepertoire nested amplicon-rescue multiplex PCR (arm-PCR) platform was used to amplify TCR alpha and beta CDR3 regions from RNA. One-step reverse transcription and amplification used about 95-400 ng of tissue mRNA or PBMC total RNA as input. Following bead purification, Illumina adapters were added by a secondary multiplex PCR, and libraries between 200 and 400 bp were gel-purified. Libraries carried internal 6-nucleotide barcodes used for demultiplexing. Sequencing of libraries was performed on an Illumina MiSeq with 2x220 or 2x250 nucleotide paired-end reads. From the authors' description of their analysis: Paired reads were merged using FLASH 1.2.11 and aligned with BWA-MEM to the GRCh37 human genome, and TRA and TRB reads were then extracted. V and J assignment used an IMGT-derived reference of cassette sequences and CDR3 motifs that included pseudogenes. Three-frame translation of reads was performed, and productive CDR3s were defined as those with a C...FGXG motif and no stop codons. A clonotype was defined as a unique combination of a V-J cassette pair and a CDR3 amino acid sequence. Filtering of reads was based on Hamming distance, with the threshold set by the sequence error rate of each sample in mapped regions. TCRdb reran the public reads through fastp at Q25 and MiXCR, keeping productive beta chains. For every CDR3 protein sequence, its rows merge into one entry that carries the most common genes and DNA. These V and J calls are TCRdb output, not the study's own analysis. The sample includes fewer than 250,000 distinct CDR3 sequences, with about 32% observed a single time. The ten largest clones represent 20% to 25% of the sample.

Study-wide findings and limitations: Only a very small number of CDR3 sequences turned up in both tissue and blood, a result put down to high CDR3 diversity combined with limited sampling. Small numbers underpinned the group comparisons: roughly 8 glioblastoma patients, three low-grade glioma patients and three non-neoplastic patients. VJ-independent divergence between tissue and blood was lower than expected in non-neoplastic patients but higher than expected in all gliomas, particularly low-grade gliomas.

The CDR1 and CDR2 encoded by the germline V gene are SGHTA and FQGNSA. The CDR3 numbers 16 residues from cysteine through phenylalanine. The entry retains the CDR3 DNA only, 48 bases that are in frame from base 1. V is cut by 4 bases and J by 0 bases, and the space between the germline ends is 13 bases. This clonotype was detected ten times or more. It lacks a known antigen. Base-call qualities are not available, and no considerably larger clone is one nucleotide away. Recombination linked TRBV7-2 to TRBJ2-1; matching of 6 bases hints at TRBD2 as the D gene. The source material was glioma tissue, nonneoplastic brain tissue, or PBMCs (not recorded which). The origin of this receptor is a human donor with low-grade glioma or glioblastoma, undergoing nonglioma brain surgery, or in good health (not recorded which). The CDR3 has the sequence CASSSRKGGSYNEQFF. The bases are TGTGCCAGCAGCTCTCGAAAGGGAGGCTCCTACAATGAGCAGTTCTTC. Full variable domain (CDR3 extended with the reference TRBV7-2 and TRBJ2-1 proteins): GAGVSQSPSNKVTEKGKDVELRCDPISGHTALYWYRQSLGQGLEFLIYFQGNSAPDKSGLPSDRFSAERTGGSVSTLTIQRTQQEDSAVYLCASSSRKGGSYNEQFFGPGTRLTVL.